These T cell receptor beta chains were read from a single sample in a study of T cell changes during pregnancy in multiple sclerosis. Assay used: immunoSEQ multiplex PCR; TCRdb lists only in-frame clones, some missing. The sample includes just under 40,000 clones, about nine tenths of them seen just once. Specimen: CD4+ T cells from peripheral blood mononuclear cells, collected in the first trimester of pregnancy. Receptor source: a female donor in good health, enrolled as a control in a pregnancy study. Each CDR3 is given without its conserved first and last residue. Fields, in order: V gene, J gene, CDR3 protein.

v_call: TRBV19; j_call: TRBJ1-2; cdr3_aa: ASSIDFGRGRGYT
v_call: TRBV28; j_call: TRBJ1-2; cdr3_aa: ASSLGGGYGYT
v_call: TRBV9; j_call: TRBJ2-3; cdr3_aa: ASSVGASGGVDTQY
v_call: TRBV6-5; j_call: TRBJ1-6; cdr3_aa: ASSYEGHQTGSPLH
v_call: TRBV15; j_call: TRBJ2-6; cdr3_aa: ATSTQGYAGANVLT
v_call: TRBV19; j_call: TRBJ1-4; cdr3_aa: ASSADRINEKLF
v_call: TRBV9; j_call: TRBJ2-1; cdr3_aa: ASSTRRNNEQF
v_call: TRBV7-6; j_call: TRBJ1-1; cdr3_aa: ASSARGSGGTEAF
v_call: TRBV9; j_call: TRBJ2-3; cdr3_aa: ASSARTGDTDTQY
v_call: TRBV10-3; j_call: TRBJ2-2; cdr3_aa: ATGTGDAGELF
v_call: TRBV4-3; j_call: TRBJ2-5; cdr3_aa: ASSRRGGLRETQY
v_call: TRBV19; j_call: TRBJ2-1; cdr3_aa: ASSIRASGGSNEQF
v_call: TRBV7-2; j_call: TRBJ2-3; cdr3_aa: ASSLVRPTDTQY
v_call: TRBV6-6; j_call: .; cdr3_aa: ASSYPADRAPYEQY
v_call: TRBV4-2; j_call: TRBJ2-2; cdr3_aa: ASSQDLAGGLTGELF
v_call: TRBV19; j_call: TRBJ2-3; cdr3_aa: ASSIGRLHSTADTQY
v_call: TRBV7-2; j_call: TRBJ2-7; cdr3_aa: ASSFRDSLYEQY
v_call: TRBV29-1; j_call: TRBJ1-4; cdr3_aa: SVESLVSEKLF
v_call: TRBV23-1; j_call: TRBJ1-2; cdr3_aa: ASSQTTPSLRDSKSYGYT
v_call: TRBV27; j_call: TRBJ1-4; cdr3_aa: ASSLRGLGEKLF
v_call: TRBV18; j_call: TRBJ1-1; cdr3_aa: ASSPREDTEAF
v_call: TRBV7-2; j_call: TRBJ2-5; cdr3_aa: ASSFGGWETQY
v_call: TRBV7-2; j_call: TRBJ2-2; cdr3_aa: ASSLQGGAGELF
v_call: TRBV28; j_call: TRBJ1-4; cdr3_aa: ASSLLGAPTNEKLF
v_call: TRBV7-2; j_call: TRBJ1-1; cdr3_aa: ASRRQGMNTEAF
v_call: TRBV18; j_call: TRBJ2-1; cdr3_aa: ASSPTLANEQF
v_call: TRBV28; j_call: TRBJ1-2; cdr3_aa: ASSFSGTYGYT
v_call: TRBV11-2; j_call: TRBJ2-7; cdr3_aa: ASSLVRDRVDEQY
v_call: TRBV6-4; j_call: TRBJ2-2; cdr3_aa: ASSKFTGNTGELF
v_call: TRBV7-2; j_call: TRBJ2-5; cdr3_aa: ASGGQGGKETQY
v_call: TRBV5-6; j_call: TRBJ1-5; cdr3_aa: ASSFSYSNQPQH
v_call: TRBV20-1; j_call: TRBJ2-5; cdr3_aa: SEGAKTQY
v_call: TRBV11-2; j_call: TRBJ1-2; cdr3_aa: ASNQPGTGAYGYT
v_call: TRBV7-2; j_call: TRBJ2-1; cdr3_aa: ASSLQRGAYNEQF